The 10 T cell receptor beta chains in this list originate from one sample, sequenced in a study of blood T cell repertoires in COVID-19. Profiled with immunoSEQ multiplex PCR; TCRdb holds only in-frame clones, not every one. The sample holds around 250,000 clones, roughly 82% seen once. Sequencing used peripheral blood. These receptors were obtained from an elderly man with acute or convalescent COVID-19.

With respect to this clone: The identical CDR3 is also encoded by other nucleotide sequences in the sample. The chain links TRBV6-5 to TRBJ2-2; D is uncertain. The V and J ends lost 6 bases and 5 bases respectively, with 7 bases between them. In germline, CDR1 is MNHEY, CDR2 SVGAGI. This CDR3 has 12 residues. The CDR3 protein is CASSRNTGELFF. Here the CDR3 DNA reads TGTGCCAGCAGCAGGAATACCGGGGAGCTGTTTTTT.

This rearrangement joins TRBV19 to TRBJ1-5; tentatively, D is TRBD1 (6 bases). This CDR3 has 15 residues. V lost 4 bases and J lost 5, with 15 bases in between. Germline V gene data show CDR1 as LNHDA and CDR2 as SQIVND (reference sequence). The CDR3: CASSTLPGADQPQHF. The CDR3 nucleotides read TGTGCCAGTAGTACCCTCCCAGGGGCGGATCAGCCCCAGCATTTT.

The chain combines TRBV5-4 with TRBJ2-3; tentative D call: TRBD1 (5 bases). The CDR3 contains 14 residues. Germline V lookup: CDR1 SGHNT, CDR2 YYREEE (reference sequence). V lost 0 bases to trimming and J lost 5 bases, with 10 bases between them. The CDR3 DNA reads TGTGCCAGCAGCTTGGGGGGCCCGGGAGATACGCAGTATTTT. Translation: CASSLGGPGDTQYF. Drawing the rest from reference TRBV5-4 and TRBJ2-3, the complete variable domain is ETGVTQSPTHLIKTRGQQVTLRCSSQSGHNTVSWYQQALGQGPQFIFQYYREEENGRGNFPPRFSGLQFPNYSSELNVNALELDDSALYLCASSLGGPGDTQYFGPGTRLTVL.

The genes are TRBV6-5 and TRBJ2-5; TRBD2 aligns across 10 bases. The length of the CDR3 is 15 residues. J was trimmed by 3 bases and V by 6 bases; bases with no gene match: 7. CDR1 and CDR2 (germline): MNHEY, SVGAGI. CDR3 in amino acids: CASSWSGGGKETQYF. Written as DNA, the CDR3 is TGTGCCAGCAGCTGGAGCGGGGGGGGGAAAGAGACCCAGTACTTC.

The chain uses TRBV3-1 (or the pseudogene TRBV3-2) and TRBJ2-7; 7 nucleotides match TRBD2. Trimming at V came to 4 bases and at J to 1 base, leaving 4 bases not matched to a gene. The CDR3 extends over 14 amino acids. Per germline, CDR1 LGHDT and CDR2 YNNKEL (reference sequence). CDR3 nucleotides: TGTGCCAGCAGCCGGGGAGGGGAGTCCTACGAGCAGTACTTC. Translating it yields CASSRGGESYEQYF.

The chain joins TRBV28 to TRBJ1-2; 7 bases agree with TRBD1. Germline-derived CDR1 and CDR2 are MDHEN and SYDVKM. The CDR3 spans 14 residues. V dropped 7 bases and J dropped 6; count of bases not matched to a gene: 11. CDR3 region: CASNNPRGGDGYTF. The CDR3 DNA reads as TGTGCCAGCAACAATCCCCGAGGGGGCGATGGCTACACCTTC.

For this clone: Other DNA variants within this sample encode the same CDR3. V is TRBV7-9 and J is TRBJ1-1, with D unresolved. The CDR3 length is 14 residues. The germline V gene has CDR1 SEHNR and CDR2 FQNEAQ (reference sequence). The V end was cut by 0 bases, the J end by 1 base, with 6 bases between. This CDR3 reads CASSLALGNTEAFF. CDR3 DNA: TGTGCCAGCAGCTTAGCGCTAGGGAACACTGAAGCTTTCTTT.

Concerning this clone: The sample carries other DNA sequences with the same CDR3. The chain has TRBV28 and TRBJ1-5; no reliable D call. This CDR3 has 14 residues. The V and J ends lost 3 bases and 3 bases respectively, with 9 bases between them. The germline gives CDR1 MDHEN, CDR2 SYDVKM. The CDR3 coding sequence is TGTGCCAGCAGTTTGGGCGGGCCCAATCAGCCCCAGCATTTT. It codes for CASSLGGPNQPQHF.

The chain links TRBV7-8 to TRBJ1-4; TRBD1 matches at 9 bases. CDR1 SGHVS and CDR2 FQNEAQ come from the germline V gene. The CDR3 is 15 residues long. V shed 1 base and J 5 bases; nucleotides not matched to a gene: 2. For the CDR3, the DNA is TGTGCCAGCAGCTTAGGGACAGGGGACAATGAAAAACTGTTTTTT. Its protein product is CASSLGTGDNEKLFF.

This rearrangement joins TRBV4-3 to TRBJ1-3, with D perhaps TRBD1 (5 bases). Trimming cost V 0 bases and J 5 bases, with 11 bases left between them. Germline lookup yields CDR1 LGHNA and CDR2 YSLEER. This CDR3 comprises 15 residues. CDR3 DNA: TGCGCCAGCAGCCAAGATATGGACACTCGAAACACCATATATTTT. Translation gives CASSQDMDTRNTIYF.